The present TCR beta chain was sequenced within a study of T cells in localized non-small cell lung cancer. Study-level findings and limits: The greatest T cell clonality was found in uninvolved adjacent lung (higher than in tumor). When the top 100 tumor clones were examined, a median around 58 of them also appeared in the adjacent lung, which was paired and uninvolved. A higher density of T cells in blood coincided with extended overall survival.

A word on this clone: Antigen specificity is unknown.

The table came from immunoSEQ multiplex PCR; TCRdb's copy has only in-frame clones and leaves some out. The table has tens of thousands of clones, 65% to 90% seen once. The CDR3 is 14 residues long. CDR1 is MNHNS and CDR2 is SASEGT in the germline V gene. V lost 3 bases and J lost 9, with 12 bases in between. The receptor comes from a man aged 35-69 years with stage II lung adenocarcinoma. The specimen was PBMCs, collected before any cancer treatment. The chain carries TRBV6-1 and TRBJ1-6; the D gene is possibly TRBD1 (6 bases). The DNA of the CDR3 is TGTGCCAGCAGTGAGGGGGGCAGGAGTTCACCCCTCCACTTT. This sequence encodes CASSEGGRSSPLHF.